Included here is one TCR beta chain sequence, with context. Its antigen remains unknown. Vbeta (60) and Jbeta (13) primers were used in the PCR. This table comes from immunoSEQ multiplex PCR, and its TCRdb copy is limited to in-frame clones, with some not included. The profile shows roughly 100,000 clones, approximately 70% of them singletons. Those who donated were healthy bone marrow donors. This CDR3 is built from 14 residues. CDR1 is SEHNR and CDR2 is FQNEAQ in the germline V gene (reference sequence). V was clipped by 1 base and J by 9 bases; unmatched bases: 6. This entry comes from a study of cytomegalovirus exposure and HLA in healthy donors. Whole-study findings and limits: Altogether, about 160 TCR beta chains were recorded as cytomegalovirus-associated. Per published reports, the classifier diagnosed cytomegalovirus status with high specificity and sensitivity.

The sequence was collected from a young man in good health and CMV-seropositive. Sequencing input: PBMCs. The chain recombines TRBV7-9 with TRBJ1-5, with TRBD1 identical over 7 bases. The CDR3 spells CASSLGQGQTPQHF. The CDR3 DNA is TGTGCCAGCAGCTTAGGACAGGGTCAGACGCCCCAGCATTTT.